This T cell receptor beta chain was observed in a study of identical twins. General study results and limits: Out-of-frame alpha sequences that twins shared showed excess low generation probability.

Each CDR3 protein gets one entry after TCRdb re-called the 5' RACE reads with MiXCR. The table shows 500,000 to 600,000 distinct CDR3 sequences, with approximately 22% occurring only once. With respect to this clonotype: Its target is not known.

The V gene's germline CDR1 is SGDLS and CDR2 YYNGEE. V lost 3 bases and J lost 7, with 17 bases in between. The CDR3 has 15 amino acids. The sample was also linked to a second study, of T cells expressing NK-cell markers. In that study: Sorted T-cell subsets CD3+CD56+NKG2C+, CD3+CD56+NKG2C- and CD3+CD56-NKG2C+ were TCR beta-sequenced. In more than 5 donors, dominant CD3+CD56+NKG2C+ clones formed about 1.0-7.5% of CD8+ cells.

This clonotype was sampled from a woman in her late teens or twenties in good health. Sequencing was carried out using CD4+ T cells sorted from blood. The chain employs TRBV9 and TRBJ2-4, with D possibly called TRBD1 or TRBD2 (5 bases each). CDR3 sequence reads: CASSESPGPINIQYF. CDR3 bases: TGTGCCAGCAGCGAAAGCCCGGGACCTATCAACATTCAGTACTTC.